This TCR beta chain emerged from a study of cytomegalovirus exposure and HLA in healthy donors. Study-level information: A prior study identified over 100 million unique TCR beta sequences from 180 million or so T cells.

With 60 Vbeta and 13 Jbeta primers, the PCR was carried out. Clones were sequenced by immunoSEQ multiplex PCR, and TCRdb holds only the in-frame ones, with some missing. The sample records some 90,000 clones, 81% being singletons. With regard to this clone: Its target is not known.

Whole-study results and caveats: Most TCR sequences proved rare, with some public TCRs found in many donors. Most likely, a cluster of highly shared sequence variants arose as a sequencing artifact. In vitro experiments confirmed that three CMV-associated chains were specific for CMV antigens.

Per germline, CDR1 LNHDA and CDR2 SQIVND (reference sequence). Unmatched junction bases numbered 8, after V lost 0 bases and J lost 7 bases. The CDR3 runs 17 residues. The sequenced material came from PBMCs. The origin of this receptor is a woman in her sixties or seventies in good health and CMV-seropositive. V is TRBV19 and J is TRBJ1-5, with 11 nucleotides matching TRBD1. The CDR3 nucleotides are TGTGCCAGTAGTATAGATCATACCGGGACAGGGGGACAGCCCCAGCATTTT. Encoded protein: CASSIDHTGTGGQPQHF.